Listed below are T cell receptor beta chains from one sample, sequenced in a study of blood T cell repertoires in COVID-19. TCRdb's table, derived via immunoSEQ multiplex PCR, lists solely in-frame clones and lacks some. The profile shows some 300,000 clones, approximately 84% of them singletons. What was sequenced was PBMCs or T cells enriched from blood (not recorded which). All receptors derive from a man younger than 45 who had recovered from COVID-19. CDR3s include the opening cysteine and the closing phenylalanine or tryptophan. The D gene is left open where the match is weak. The size of a clone is reported for some rows only, either as once, few or many, or as a class for expanded clones.

d_call	clone_size	v_call	j_call	cdr3_nt	cdr3_aa
.	once	TRBV7-6	TRBJ2-7	TGTGCCAGCAGCCAGGTGGGCTACGAGCAGTACTTC	CASSQVGYEQYF
TRBD2	once	TRBV7-9	TRBJ2-3	TGTGCCAGCAGCTTCCTAGCGGGAGGGGGAGATACGCAGTATTTT	CASSFLAGGGDTQYF
TRBD1	.	TRBV24-1	TRBJ1-2	TGTGCCACCAGTGGACAGGGAAGAAACTATGGCTACACCTTC	CATSGQGRNYGYTF
.	.	TRBV10-1	TRBJ2-1	TGCGCCAGCAGTGACCCTGCAGCGGCAAGAACCAATGAGCAGTTCTTC	CASSDPAAARTNEQFF
.	.	TRBV24-1	TRBJ2-1	TGTGCCACCAGCGCGGAGGCGTCTCCCGGGGGGCACAATGAGCAGTTCTTC	CATSAEASPGGHNEQFF
.	.	TRBV2	TRBJ2-1	TGTGCCAGCACTCCTCTTAGGGGATCTTACAATGAGCAGTTCTTC	CASTPLRGSYNEQFF
TRBD1	once	TRBV28	TRBJ1-4	TGTGCCAGCAAGGGGGCCGGAGGAACTAATGAAAAACTGTTTTTT	CASKGAGGTNEKLFF
TRBD2	.	TRBV4-2	TRBJ2-1	TGTGCCAGCAGCCAGGGGACTAGCGGGGAGGGCAATGAGCAGTTCTTC	CASSQGTSGEGNEQFF
.	.	TRBV5-3	TRBJ2-2	TGTCCTCGCACATCCTGGCGGGGAGCTGTTTTT	CPRTSWRGAVF
TRBD2	few	TRBV29-1	TRBJ2-1	TGCAGCGTTGTGACGGCGGGGGGCTACAATGAGCAGTTCTTC	CSVVTAGGYNEQFF
TRBD1	.	TRBV28	TRBJ2-4	TGTGCCAGCAGGCCCCCGGGACAGGGATTCAGCATTCAGTACTTC	CASRPPGQGFSIQYF
TRBD1	.	TRBV5-6	TRBJ2-7	TGTGCCAGCAGCCCCTGGACAGGGCATTCCTACGAGCAGTACTTC	CASSPWTGHSYEQYF
TRBD1	.	TRBV5-1	TRBJ2-7	TGCGCCAGCACTGTAGGGACAGGGGGCTCCTACGAGCAGTACTTC	CASTVGTGGSYEQYF
TRBD2	few	TRBV27	TRBJ2-4	TGTGCCAGCAGACGTAGCGGGGGGCTAGCCAAAAACATTCAGTACTTC	CASRRSGGLAKNIQYF
.	.	TRBV4-1	TRBJ2-5	TGCGCCAGCAGCCAAGCGCAGGTGGAGGTGACCCAGTACTTC	CASSQAQVEVTQYF
TRBD1	.	TRBV11-3	TRBJ1-1	TGTGCCAGCAGCTCCGGAGTAGGGGGCGCGAAAGCTTTCTTT	CASSSGVGGAKAFF
TRBD1	.	TRBV25-1	TRBJ1-2	TGTGCCAGCAGTGCGGGGGACAGACAGGGTTACTATGGCTACACCTTC	CASSAGDRQGYYGYTF
TRBD1	.	TRBV7-9	TRBJ1-2	TGTGCCAGCAGCCCACAGGGGGTTAACTATGGCTACACCTTC	CASSPQGVNYGYTF
.	.	TRBV14	TRBJ2-1	TGTGCCAGCAGCCCGGACTTAGCGCGTACAAATGAGCAGTTCTTC	CASSPDLARTNEQFF
.	.	TRBV29-1	TRBJ2-3	TGCAGCGTTGAAGATCCCAGGACTCTCACAGATACGCAGTATTTT	CSVEDPRTLTDTQYF
TRBD2	few	TRBV11-2	TRBJ2-5	TGTGCCAGCAGTCTCGGATTCGCGGGAGGCGTCCAAGAGACCCAGTACTTC	CASSLGFAGGVQETQYF
.	.	TRBV11-3	TRBJ1-4	TGTGCCAGCAGTAAAGGGGGAAAACTGTTTTTT	CASSKGGKLFF
TRBD1	once	TRBV5-4	TRBJ1-1	TGTGCCAGCAGCTTGGGGACAGGAAGGAACACTGAAGCTTTCTTT	CASSLGTGRNTEAFF
TRBD2	.	TRBV2	TRBJ2-1	TGTGCCAGCAGTCTTAGTGGGACTAGCTCCTACAATGAGCAGTTCTTC	CASSLSGTSSYNEQFF
.	.	TRBV19	TRBJ1-6	TGTGCCAGTAGTAACCCCCCAGGTGGCTCACCCCTCCACTTT	CASSNPPGGSPLHF
TRBD1	.	TRBV4-2	TRBJ2-3	TGTGCCAGCAGCCAAGATGGCACAGGGGGCATAACAGATACGCAGTATTTT	CASSQDGTGGITDTQYF
.	.	TRBV28	TRBJ1-4	TGTGCCAGCAGTTTTATGGGAGAACTGTTTTTT	CASSFMGELFF
TRBD1	.	TRBV14	TRBJ1-3	TGTGCCAGCAGCCAAGGTTTGGACAGGGTATCTTTCTCTGGAAACACCATATATTTT	CASSQGLDRVSFSGNTIYF
.	.	TRBV19	TRBJ1-2	TGTGCCAGTAGTATGGCCGTCTATGGCTACACCTTC	CASSMAVYGYTF
TRBD1	once	TRBV19	TRBJ1-6	TGTGCCAGTAGTTGGGACAGGGAAAATTCACCCCTCCACTTT	CASSWDRENSPLHF
TRBD2	.	TRBV24-1	TRBJ2-3	TGTGCCACCAGTGATGCGACTAGCGGGAGAGGGGCAGATACGCAGTATTTT	CATSDATSGRGADTQYF
.	.	TRBV29-1	TRBJ2-1	TGCAGCGTGGACAGCGGTACCAATGAGCAGTTCTTC	CSVDSGTNEQFF
TRBD1	.	TRBV6-5	TRBJ1-1	TGTGCCAGCAGTCGACAGGGAGTTGAAGCTTTCTTT	CASSRQGVEAFF
TRBD1	.	TRBV18	TRBJ1-1	TGTGCCAGCTCACCACTACAGGGGGAAGCTTTCTTT	CASSPLQGEAFF
TRBD1	.	TRBV29-1	TRBJ1-1	TGCAGCGTTGGCCGGGACAGAAACACTGAAGCTTTCTTT	CSVGRDRNTEAFF
.	.	TRBV5-8	TRBJ2-7	TGTGCCAGCAGCGATAGGACAGCCTCTATGGACGAGCAGTACTTC	CASSDRTASMDEQYF
TRBD1	.	TRBV5-5	TRBJ2-7	TGTGCCAGCAGCTGGGCAGGGGGCTACGAGCAGTACTTC	CASSWAGGYEQYF
TRBD1	.	TRBV29-1	TRBJ1-2	TGCAGCGTTAACGGACAGGGTGGGGTCAACTATGGCTACACCTTC	CSVNGQGGVNYGYTF
.	.	TRBV20-1	TRBJ1-1	TGCAGTGCTAGTGGCAGGGGGAACACTGAAGCTTTCTTT	CSASGRGNTEAFF
TRBD1	.	TRBV13	TRBJ1-2	TGTGCCAGCAGCTTACGGACAGGGAAGAACTATGGCTACACCTTC	CASSLRTGKNYGYTF
TRBD1	.	TRBV7-9	TRBJ1-2	TGTGCCAGCAGCTCTATCCAGGACAGGGGGATTTCAAACTATGGCTACACCTTC	CASSSIQDRGISNYGYTF
.	.	TRBV28	TRBJ1-5	TGTGCCAGCAGTCCGCAGGGTTTCAATCAGCCCCAGCATTTT	CASSPQGFNQPQHF
.	.	TRBV5-1	TRBJ1-1	TGCGCCAGCAGCCCGCTCAACAGGGACACTGAAGCTTTCTTT	CASSPLNRDTEAFF
TRBD1	.	TRBV12-5	TRBJ1-5	TGTGCTAGTGGTTTGTTGCGGGACAGGGGGCGTTGTCAGCCCCAGCATTTT	CASGLLRDRGRCQPQHF
TRBD1	.	TRBV2	TRBJ2-6	TGTGCCAGCAGACTGACAGGGAGCGGGGCCAACGTCCTGACTTTC	CASRLTGSGANVLTF
.	once	TRBV11-2	TRBJ2-5	TGTGCCAGCAGTACAGAAGGGGTTGGTGAGACCCAGTACTTC	CASSTEGVGETQYF
TRBD1	.	TRBV7-6	TRBJ2-7	TGTGCCAGCAGCTTCGGGGGACAGGCCTCCTACGAGCAGTACTTC	CASSFGGQASYEQYF
.	once	TRBV5-6	TRBJ2-7	TGTGCCAGCAGCGCAGGGATTGGCTACGAGCAGTACTTC	CASSAGIGYEQYF
.	.	TRBV15	TRBJ1-1	TGTGCCACCAGCACCAACAAGAACACTGAAGCTTTCTTT	CATSTNKNTEAFF
.	once	TRBV11-3	TRBJ1-1	TGTGCCAGCAGCTTAGCTGGCAGGGTGGTGATGAACACTGAAGCTTTCTTT	CASSLAGRVVMNTEAFF
TRBD2	.	TRBV6-5	TRBJ2-7	TGTGCCAGCAGTTACGAGGGGACTACCTACGAGCAGTACTTC	CASSYEGTTYEQYF
.	.	TRBV9	TRBJ1-2	TGTGCCAGCTCCCAGGACGGGGGATTCTATGGCTACACCTTC	CASSQDGGFYGYTF